One sample yielded the 20 T cell receptor beta chains listed below, sequenced in a study of vaccination effects on CD4 cells after COVID-19. Antigens of these TCRs are unknown. Data came from immunoSEQ multiplex PCR; TCRdb stores just in-frame clones and leaves some out. The repertoire holds about 66,000 clones, with 70% to 85% as singletons. Around day 10 of culture, CD4+ T cells were separated out. The specimen comprised CD4+ T cells from PBMCs cultured without peptide, sampled before COVID-19 vaccination. The receptors come from a human donor who had a prior SARS-CoV-2 infection.

The chain links TRBV15 to TRBJ2-7, with TRBD2 as a possible D gene (5 bases). V was cut by 0 bases and J by 4 bases, with 13 bases left in between. This CDR3 region has 15 residues. The germline CDR1 and CDR2 sequences are LNHNV and YYDKDF (reference sequence). The CDR3 coding sequence is TGTGCCACCAGCAGAGAAGTCAGCGGTAATTACGAGCAGTACTTC. Translating gives CATSREVSGNYEQYF. The entire variable domain, with the rest obtained from reference TRBV15 and TRBJ2-7, is as follows: DAMVIQNPRYQVTQFGKPVTLSCSQTLNHNVMYWYQQKSSQAPKLLFHYYDKDFNNEADTPDNFQSRRPNTSFCFLDIRSPGLGDTAMYLCATSREVSGNYEQYFGPGTRLTVT.

This chain links TRBV12-5 with TRBJ1-3; D not resolved. This CDR3 comprises 14 residues. V was cut by 8 bases and J by 0 bases, with 11 bases left in between. CDR1 and CDR2 (germline): LGHNT, FRNRAP. The CDR3 loop is CASTPPYSGNTIYF. The CDR3 region has the DNA TGTGCTAGTACCCCCCCCTACTCTGGAAACACCATATATTTT.

The gene calls are TRBV5-6 and TRBJ2-5; 8 positions agree with TRBD2. The CDR3 runs to 14 residues. The germline gives CDR1 SGHDT, CDR2 YYEEEE. V lost 3 bases, J lost 5 bases, and 6 bases stayed unmatched. CDR3 loop: CASSSGLVEETQYF. Written as DNA, the CDR3 is TGTGCCAGCAGCTCGGGACTAGTCGAGGAGACCCAGTACTTC. The complete variable domain, with remaining parts taken from reference TRBV5-6 and TRBJ2-5, reads DAGVTQSPTHLIKTRGQQVTLRCSPKSGHDTVSWYQQALGQGPQFIFQYYEEEERQRGNFPDRFSGHQFPNYSSELNVNALLLGDSALYLCASSSGLVEETQYFGPGTRLLVL.

This clone occurred many times. This chain connects TRBV2 to TRBJ1-5; D not resolved. Germline-derived CDR1 and CDR2 are SNHLY and FYNNEI. This CDR3 comprises 14 residues. V was clipped by 7 bases and J by 2 bases, with 12 bases between them. CDR3 bases: TGTGCCAGCACTCCCGGACGAGGCAATCAGCCCCAGCATTTT. Translation: CASTPGRGNQPQHF.

This clone was observed a single time. The V gene is TRBV4-3, the J gene TRBJ2-1, with 7 nucleotides matching TRBD2. CDR1 is LGHNA, CDR2 YSLEER, per germline. This CDR3 spans 18 amino acids. The V segment lost 1 base and the J segment 0 bases; nucleotides outside the gene matches: 9. CDR3 sequence: CASSQGSSGADSYNEQFF. CDR3 in DNA: TGCGCCAGCAGCCAAGGATCCAGCGGGGCAGACTCCTACAATGAGCAGTTCTTC.

The chain carries TRBV30 and TRBJ1-1; TRBD1 is a possible D gene (5 bases). CDR3 size: 15 residues. V was trimmed by 3 bases and J by 0 bases, leaving 14 bases between them. Looked up from germline, CDR1 is GTSNPN and CDR2 is SVGIG (reference sequence). The CDR3 nucleotides read TGTGCCTGGAGGCGGTACGGGGGATTGAACACTGAAGCTTTCTTT. Translation gives CAWRRYGGLNTEAFF.

This clone was seen more than once but under ten times. The chain employs TRBV30 and TRBJ2-7, with 13 bases identical to TRBD2. The length of the CDR3 is 16 residues. CDR1 and CDR2 from the germline V gene are GTSNPN and SVGIG (reference sequence). The V segment lost 2 bases and the J segment 1 base; nucleotides outside the gene matches: 5. The CDR3 reads CAWSMGLAGISYEQYF. The CDR3 DNA is TGTGCCTGGAGTATGGGACTAGCGGGGATTTCCTACGAGCAGTACTTC.

This chain uses TRBV5-4 with TRBJ2-5; the match to TRBD2 covers 9 bases. The J segment lost 1 base and the V segment lost 4 bases, leaving 8 bases of the junction unmatched. The CDR3 loop spans 16 amino acids. The germline V gene has CDR1 SGHNT and CDR2 YYREEE (reference sequence). CDR3 nucleotide sequence: TGTGCCAGCAGCCCCGGGACTAGCAGACTCCAAGAGACCCAGTACTTC. Encoded protein: CASSPGTSRLQETQYF.

The CDR3 DNA reads as TGTGCCAGCAGCTATCGCACCGGGACAGATAACACCGGGGAGCTGTTTTTT. Protein sequence: CASSYRTGTDNTGELFF. The chain links TRBV25-1 to TRBJ2-2; 7 bases fit TRBD1. CDR1 and CDR2 from the germline V gene are MGHDK and SYGVNS. The CDR3 length is 17 residues. The trim removed 6 bases at V and 2 bases at J, leaving 12 bases unmatched.

The chain combines TRBV2 with TRBJ1-3; unclear D gene. Trimming cost V 5 bases and J 5 bases, with 13 bases left between them. Per germline, CDR1 SNHLY and CDR2 FYNNEI. This CDR3 is built from 14 residues. CDR3 bases: TGTGCCAGCAGTTCGGCCTGGGCGAGAAACACCATATATTTT. This sequence encodes CASSSAWARNTIYF.

The chain combines TRBV10-3 with TRBJ1-2, with D maybe TRBD1 (6 bases). V lost 3 bases, J lost 4 bases, and 15 bases lay in between. The CDR3 is 15 residues long. Looked up from germline, CDR1 is ENHRY and CDR2 is SYGVKD. The CDR3 DNA is TGTGCCATCAGTGATGCAGGGGTCCCCTTCTATGGCTACACCTTC. Translated, it gives CAISDAGVPFYGYTF.

The chain recombines TRBV2 with TRBJ1-5; 9 nucleotides match TRBD1. V gave up 9 bases and J gave up 3 bases; unmatched junction bases: 6. The CDR3 contains 14 residues. Per germline, CDR1 SNHLY and CDR2 FYNNEI. Written as DNA, the CDR3 is TGTGCCAGTAACAGGGGGCCTATCAATCAGCCCCAGCATTTT. Its translation: CASNRGPINQPQHF.

This chain connects TRBV20-1 to TRBJ1-2, with 10 bases matching TRBD1. Germline values: CDR1 DFQATT, CDR2 SNEGSKA (reference sequence). The CDR3 consists of 14 residues. The trim removed 3 bases at V and 0 bases at J, leaving 1 base unmatched. CDR3 DNA: TGCAGTGCTAGTGGGACAGGGGCTAACTATGGCTACACCTTC. Protein product: CSASGTGANYGYTF.

This chain joins TRBV6-6 and TRBJ1-1, with D possibly TRBD1 on 6 matching bases. Germline CDR1 reads MNHNY; CDR2 reads SVGAGI (reference sequence). V lost 6 bases to trimming and J lost 3 bases, with 8 bases between them. This CDR3 has 12 amino acids. The CDR3 sequence: CASREGDTEAFF. As DNA, the CDR3 is TGTGCCAGCAGAGAGGGGGACACTGAAGCTTTCTTT.

The genes are TRBV24-1 and TRBJ2-2; a possible D gene is TRBD1 (6 bases). This CDR3 is 16 amino acids long. Trimming left V 2 bases short and J 2 bases short, with 11 bases between. Germline CDR1 and CDR2: KGHDR and SFDVKD. The CDR3 protein is CATSDSRTANTGELFF. Written as DNA, the CDR3 is TGTGCCACCAGTGATTCGAGGACAGCTAACACCGGGGAGCTGTTTTTT.

This chain uses TRBV30 with TRBJ1-4; D may be TRBD1 (5 bases). Trimming removed 2 bases at V and 4 bases at J, with 14 bases between. CDR1 GTSNPN and CDR2 SVGIG come from the germline V gene (reference sequence). The CDR3 runs 15 residues. The CDR3 DNA sequence: TGTGCCTGGAGTCCCGCCTGGGGCTTTAATGAAAAACTGTTTTTT. This sequence encodes CAWSPAWGFNEKLFF.

This clone has a handful of counts. The rearrangement uses TRBV28 and TRBJ1-2, with unresolved D. CDR1 is MDHEN and CDR2 is SYDVKM in the germline V gene. The CDR3 is 12 residues long. Trimming took 8 bases from V and 1 from J, leaving 8 bases between them. This CDR3 reads CASADSNYGYTF. The CDR3 DNA reads as TGTGCCAGCGCAGATAGTAACTATGGCTACACCTTC.

The J gene is TRBJ2-7, the V gene TRBV5-4, with D possibly matching TRBD1 (6 bases). The CDR3 consists of 16 residues. Germline V lookup: CDR1 SGHNT, CDR2 YYREEE (reference sequence). The germline V and J ends were trimmed by 6 bases and 0 bases, with 19 bases remaining between them. The CDR3 DNA is TGTGCCAGCACCGACACTTTGACAGGAGGCTCCTACGAGCAGTACTTC. It specifies CASTDTLTGGSYEQYF.

The genes are TRBV5-5 and TRBJ1-2; D ambiguous. The CDR3 sequence is 14 residues long. Germline V lookup: CDR1 SGHKS, CDR2 YYEKEE (reference sequence). Trimming cost V 2 bases and J 0 bases, with 8 bases left between them. For the CDR3, the DNA is TGTGCCAGCAGCTTTACCGGGACTAACTATGGCTACACCTTC. It codes for CASSFTGTNYGYTF. Using reference TRBV5-5 and TRBJ1-2 for the parts outside the CDR3, the full variable domain is DAGVTQSPTHLIKTRGQQVTLRCSPISGHKSVSWYQQVLGQGPQFIFQYYEKEERGRGNFPDRFSARQFPNYSSELNVNALLLGDSALYLCASSFTGTNYGYTFGSGTRLTVV.

This chain links TRBV18 with TRBJ1-3; the D is unclear. The CDR3 contains 12 residues. Germline CDR1 KGHSH, CDR2 LQKENI. The V end was cut by 5 bases, the J end by 6 bases, with 8 bases between. The CDR3 is CASSYYENTIYF. The CDR3 nucleotides read TGTGCCAGCTCATACTACGAAAACACCATATATTTT.